These 18 T cell receptor beta chains originate from one sample sequenced in a study of response to subunit inactivated influenza vaccine. TCRdb independently ran MiXCR on the RT-PCR reads; one entry per CDR3 protein. The sample carries over 150,000 distinct CDR3 sequences, 9.2% recorded once. The sample was non-naive T cells sorted from PBMCs, taken on the day of vaccination. All receptors come from a man between 50 and 59 years old who received an inactivated influenza vaccine.

Ten or more counts support this clonotype. The chain couples TRBV6-2 or TRBV6-3 to TRBJ2-1; maybe TRBD2 (5 bases). V shed 1 base and J shed 7 bases, with 8 bases lying between them. The CDR3 extends over 13 amino acids. From germline, CDR1 is MNHEY and CDR2 SVGEGT. CDR3 loop: CASSYYPGNEQFF. In nucleotides, the CDR3 is TGTGCCAGCAGTTACTACCCGGGGAATGAGCAGTTCTTC.

This clonotype has at least ten counts. Sequence at one end of the junction differs from germline and may be a read error. The chain couples TRBV18 to TRBJ2-2, with D unresolved. This CDR3 has 13 amino acids. Germline V gene lookup returns CDR1 KGHSH and CDR2 LQKENI. CDR3 protein: CASSPSNTGELFF. In DNA form, the CDR3 reads TGCGCCAGCAGCCCATCGAACACCGGGGAGCTGTTTTTT. Based on the CDR3 plus reference TRBV18 and TRBJ2-2, the full variable domain is NAGVMQNPRHLVRRRGQEARLRCSPMKGHSHVYWYRQLPEEGLKFMVYLQKENIIDESGMPKERFSAEFPKEGPSILRIQQVVRGDSAAYFCASSPSNTGELFFGEGSRLTVL.

This clonotype has only a few counts. The chain couples TRBV11-2 to TRBJ2-1; 11 bases are a match to TRBD2. The CDR3 spans 17 residues. The V gene end was trimmed by 3 bases and the J gene end by 6 bases; junction bases not matched to a gene: 10. Germline CDR1 reads SGHAT; CDR2 reads FQNNGV. CDR3 sequence: CASSFRLAGGGANEQFF. CDR3 in DNA: TGTGCCAGCAGCTTCAGGCTAGCGGGGGGCGGTGCCAATGAGCAGTTCTTC. The complete variable domain, with remaining parts taken from reference TRBV11-2 and TRBJ2-1, reads EAGVAQSPRYKIIEKRQSVAFWCNPISGHATLYWYQQILGQGPKLLIQFQNNGVVDDSQLPKDRFSAERLKGVDSTLKIQPAKLEDSAVYLCASSFRLAGGGANEQFFGPGTRLTVL.

The genes are TRBV30 and TRBJ1-6, with TRBD1 as a possible D gene (6 bases). Germline CDR1 GTSNPN, CDR2 SVGIG (reference sequence). Trimming pared 7 bases from V and 0 bases from J, leaving 19 bases between. The CDR3 covers 17 residues. The chain's CDR3 is CAYHRDRTSSYNSPLHF. In DNA, the CDR3 is TGTGCCTACCACCGCGACAGGACTAGCTCCTATAATTCACCCCTCCACTTT.

This clonotype was picked up many times. The chain carries TRBV4-2 and TRBJ1-5; D is unclear. From germline, CDR1 is LGHNA and CDR2 YNFKEQ. CDR3 length equals 13 residues. V was clipped by 1 base and J by 9 bases, with 10 bases between them. The CDR3 DNA reads as TGTGCCAGCAGCCAAGGACCCGGTCGGCCCCAGCATTTT. As protein: CASSQGPGRPQHF.

The chain couples TRBV12-3 or TRBV12-4 to TRBJ1-6; D not certain. CDR3 length equals 14 residues. Trimming removed 5 bases from V and 1 base from J, with 6 bases in between. The CDR3 DNA is TGTGCCAGCAGTCCCTCGTCCTATAATTCACCCCTCCACTTT. This encodes CASSPSSYNSPLHF.

The rearrangement joins TRBV6-1 to TRBJ2-3; 8 nucleotides line up with TRBD1. CDR3 length: 14 residues. Germline V gene lookup returns CDR1 MNHNS and CDR2 SASEGT. V lost 5 bases and J lost 1; bases outside the gene matches: 2. CDR3 sequence (DNA): TGTGCCAGCAGTCGACAGGGGCGCACAGATACGCAGTATTTT. Protein: CASSRQGRTDTQYF.

This clonotype was recorded many times. The chain employs TRBV7-2 and TRBJ2-1, with D possibly being TRBD2 (5 bases). Trimming took 5 bases from V and 9 from J, leaving 14 bases between them. The CDR3 totals 13 residues. CDR1 is SGHTA, CDR2 FQGNSA, per germline. The CDR3 sequence: CASSPNTRTEQFF. CDR3 nucleotides: TGTGCCAGCAGCCCTAATACTAGAACTGAGCAGTTCTTC.

This clonotype was seen more than once but under ten times. V usage is TRBV7-2 and J usage is TRBJ1-2, with D perhaps TRBD1 (6 bases). CDR3 size: 13 residues. CDR1 and CDR2 from the germline V gene are SGHTA and FQGNSA. The germline V and J ends were trimmed by 5 bases and 6 bases, with 13 bases remaining between them. Here the CDR3 DNA reads TGTGCCAGCAGCGAACAGGGTTGGGATGGCTACACCTTC. It translates to CASSEQGWDGYTF.

This clonotype has ten or more counts. This chain links TRBV3-1 with TRBJ1-1; unclear D gene. The CDR3 consists of 14 residues. Per germline, CDR1 LGHDT and CDR2 YNNKEL (reference sequence). Trimming pared 2 bases from V and 1 base from J, leaving 8 bases between. The CDR3 coding sequence is TGTGCCAGCAGCCAAATTGAAGGGAACACTGAAGCTTTCTTT. It specifies CASSQIEGNTEAFF.

This clonotype has at least ten counts. The chain recombines TRBV11-2 with TRBJ2-1; either TRBD1 or TRBD2 may supply D (5 bases each). V was trimmed by 5 bases and J by 0 bases, leaving 17 bases between them. Germline V gives CDR1 SGHAT, CDR2 FQNNGV. This CDR3 is 17 amino acids long. The CDR3: CASSKARGPSSYNEQFF. DNA for the CDR3: TGTGCCAGCAGCAAAGCGAGGGGACCGAGCTCCTACAATGAGCAGTTCTTC.

This clonotype was seen a handful of times. The V gene is TRBV20-1, the J gene TRBJ1-4, with D unresolved. CDR1 is DFQATT, CDR2 SNEGSKA, per germline (reference sequence). V was pared by 5 bases and J by 5 bases, with 6 bases between. The CDR3 spans 11 residues. In DNA, the CDR3 is TGCAGTGCTCGCATCAATGAAAAACTGTTTTTT. Its protein is CSARINEKLFF.

This chain connects TRBV10-3 to TRBJ1-2; no clear D gene. V was shortened by 5 bases and J by 4 bases, with 14 bases between the two germline ends. The germline CDR1 and CDR2 sequences are ENHRY and SYGVKD. The CDR3 is made up of 14 amino acids. The CDR3 DNA reads as TGTGCCATCAGTACGTACGTACAGACCTATGGCTACACCTTC. It translates to CAISTYVQTYGYTF.

This clonotype was counted many times. V is TRBV7-2 and J is TRBJ2-1; no clear D gene. This CDR3 is 15 amino acids long. Between the trimmed V and J ends, which lost 0 bases and 0 bases, there was a span of 6 bases. Germline V gene data show CDR1 as SGHTA and CDR2 as FQGNSA. The CDR3 reads CASSLAQGSYNEQFF. CDR3 bases: TGTGCCAGCAGCTTAGCACAAGGCTCCTACAATGAGCAGTTCTTC.

This chain connects TRBV10-3 to TRBJ1-1; tentative D call: TRBD1 (5 bases). Germline V lookup: CDR1 ENHRY, CDR2 SYGVKD. The V and J ends lost 8 bases and 4 bases respectively, with 17 bases between them. This CDR3 comprises 14 residues. The CDR3 sequence: CAISAAVTGTEAFF. The CDR3, as DNA: TGTGCCATCTCAGCGGCGGTAACAGGCACTGAAGCTTTCTTT.

This clonotype appeared a few times. CDR3 protein: CASSQSEGPNTEAFF. The CDR3 DNA is TGCGCCAGCAGTCAATCTGAGGGACCGAACACTGAAGCTTTCTTT. The V call is TRBV23-1, the J call TRBJ1-1; D is perhaps TRBD1 (5 bases). TRBV23-1 is an open reading frame, and its role is uncertain. The length of the CDR3 is 15 residues. V gave up 0 bases and J gave up 1 base, with 9 bases separating them.

The chain combines TRBV7-3 with TRBJ2-7, with TRBD1 matching 7 bases. Germline V CDR1 and CDR2: SGHTA, FQGTGA. V lost 5 bases, J lost 3 bases, and 10 bases stayed unmatched. The CDR3 totals 15 residues. The CDR3 is CASSPTGTDYYEQYF. As DNA, the CDR3 is TGTGCCAGCAGCCCGACCGGGACAGATTACTACGAGCAGTACTTC.

This clonotype was found a few times. The V and J genes are TRBV7-8 and TRBJ1-1; 7 nucleotides match TRBD1. CDR1 and CDR2 (germline): SGHVS, FQNEAQ. The junction had 6 bases not matched to a gene; V was cut back by 2 bases and J by 3 bases. The CDR3 runs 15 residues. The DNA for the CDR3 is TGTGCCAGCAGCTTATATCCCAGGGGGGACACTGAAGCTTTCTTT. The encoded protein is CASSLYPRGDTEAFF.